The 12 T cell receptor beta chains below were found in one sample sequenced in a study of cytomegalovirus exposure and HLA in healthy donors. PCR involved 60 Vbeta and 13 Jbeta primers. Data came from immunoSEQ multiplex PCR; TCRdb stores just in-frame clones and leaves some out. The repertoire holds about 92,000 clones, with about two thirds as singletons. Material for sequencing was PBMCs. The source is a man in his fifties or sixties in good health and CMV-seronegative.

V and J are TRBV6-6 and TRBJ2-7; the match to TRBD1 covers 10 bases. The CDR3 runs 14 residues. J was trimmed by 4 bases and V by 6 bases; bases with no gene match: 6. Germline assignment: CDR1 MNHNY and CDR2 SVGAGI (reference sequence). This CDR3 reads CASRSPGQGYEQYF. The CDR3 coding sequence is TGTGCCAGCAGGTCCCCGGGACAGGGGTACGAGCAGTACTTC.

This clone came up a few times. The chain recombines TRBV30 with TRBJ2-6; D is unclear. The ends were cut back, 2 bases at V and 2 bases at J, with 7 bases in the middle. This CDR3 has 14 residues. The V gene's germline CDR1 is GTSNPN and CDR2 SVGIG (reference sequence). CDR3 sequence: CAWSRLAGANVLTF. The CDR3 DNA follows: TGTGCCTGGAGTCGATTAGCTGGGGCCAACGTCCTGACTTTC.

The chain recombines TRBV19 with TRBJ1-1; a possible D gene is TRBD1 (6 bases). Trimming cost V 1 base and J 12 bases, with 15 bases left between them. The CDR3 runs to 13 residues. Looked up from germline, CDR1 is LNHDA and CDR2 is SQIVND (reference sequence). The CDR3, as DNA: TGTGCCAGTAGTATAGGAAAAGGGGGAATGTCTTTCTTT. Translating it yields CASSIGKGGMSFF.

The chain combines TRBV30 with TRBJ2-5; D might be TRBD1 (5 bases). Germline CDR1 is GTSNPN and CDR2 is SVGIG (reference sequence). The CDR3 totals 13 residues. Trimming removed 1 base at V and 4 bases at J, with 10 bases between. CDR3 in DNA: TGTGCCTGGAGTGAGTGGCAGGGAGAGACCCAGTACTTC. Translating it yields CAWSEWQGETQYF.

V usage is TRBV19 and J usage is TRBJ1-2; 9 bases fit TRBD1. Germline lookup yields CDR1 LNHDA and CDR2 SQIVND (reference sequence). The J segment lost 6 bases and the V segment lost 3 bases, leaving 2 bases of the junction unmatched. The CDR3 consists of 13 residues. CDR3 protein: CASSIRQGDGYTF. The CDR3 coding sequence is TGTGCCAGTAGTATCAGACAGGGGGATGGCTACACCTTC. Using reference TRBV19 and TRBJ1-2 for the parts outside the CDR3, the full variable domain is DGGITQSPKYLFRKEGQNVTLSCEQNLNHDAMYWYRQDPGQGLRLIYYSQIVNDFQKGDIAEGYSVSREKKESFPLTVTSAQKNPTAFYLCASSIRQGDGYTFGSGTRLTVV.

This clone appeared a single time. The chain is built from TRBV28 and TRBJ2-3, with 10 nucleotides matching TRBD2. Looked up from germline, CDR1 is MDHEN and CDR2 is SYDVKM. J gave up 6 bases and V 2 bases, and 5 bases lay outside the gene matches. This CDR3 contains 15 residues. CDR3 in amino acids: CASSLQRGGADTQYF. Written as DNA, the CDR3 is TGTGCCAGCAGTTTACAGCGGGGGGGAGCTGATACGCAGTATTTT.

The chain has TRBV4-3 and TRBJ2-7; D possibly corresponds to TRBD2 (7 bases). In germline, CDR1 is LGHNA, CDR2 YSLEER. With 1 base removed from V and 3 bases from J, the gap between germline ends came to 13 bases. This CDR3 is 15 amino acids long. CDR3 residues: CASSQASGGIYEQYF. The CDR3, as DNA: TGCGCCAGCAGCCAAGCTTCGGGGGGCATCTACGAGCAGTACTTC.

The chain combines TRBV6-6 with TRBJ2-7, with TRBD2 identical over 9 bases. The V and J ends lost 5 bases and 5 bases, in that order; junction bases with no gene match: 4. Germline CDR1 and CDR2: MNHNY and SVGAGI (reference sequence). CDR3 length: 13 amino acids. CDR3 sequence reads: CASSQLAGHEQYV. The CDR3, as DNA: TGTGCCAGCAGTCAGCTAGCGGGGCACGAGCAGTACGTC.

The chain uses TRBV19 and TRBJ1-5; a weak D match, TRBD1 (6 bases). Germline values: CDR1 LNHDA, CDR2 SQIVND (reference sequence). V gave up 5 bases and J gave up 7 bases, with 15 bases separating them. This CDR3 is built from 14 residues. CDR3 sequence (DNA): TGTGCCAGTAGTCCGGGACATCTTGGACAGCCCCAGCATTTT. Translated: CASSPGHLGQPQHF.

Written as DNA, the CDR3 is TGTGCCAGCAGTTCACTACGGGGGACCTACAATGAGCAGTTCTTC. Its protein is CASSSLRGTYNEQFF. This chain links TRBV7-2 with TRBJ2-1; tentatively, D is TRBD2 (6 bases). V was pared by 6 bases and J by 2 bases, with 14 bases between. Germline CDR1 and CDR2: SGHTA and FQGNSA. There are 15 residues in the CDR3. Filled out from reference TRBV7-2 and TRBJ2-1, the complete variable domain reads GAGVSQSPSNKVTEKGKDVELRCDPISGHTALYWYRQSLGQGLEFLIYFQGNSAPDKSGLPSDRFSAERTGGSVSTLTIQRTQQEDSAVYLCASSSLRGTYNEQFFGPGTRLTVL.

V usage is TRBV5-1 and J usage is TRBJ2-3; TRBD1 agrees at 12 bases. This CDR3 has 20 amino acids. The germline V gene encodes CDR1 SGHRS and CDR2 YFSETQ. V shed 1 base and J 2 bases; nucleotides not matched to a gene: 14. CDR3 in DNA: TGCGCCAGCAGCTTGTTCCCCGTAGGGACAGGGGGCCAAGACACAGATACGCAGTATTTT. This translates into CASSLFPVGTGGQDTDTQYF.

To note about this clone: Mismatch with germline at one junction end may stem from a read error. V is TRBV7-7 and J is TRBJ2-5; D is possibly TRBD1 (5 bases). This CDR3 region has 15 residues. Per the germline V gene, CDR1 is SSHAT and CDR2 is FNYEAQ (reference sequence). CDR3 DNA sequence: TGTGCTAGCAGCACCAATCTGCAGGGTTGGGAGACCCAGTACTTC. This sequence encodes CASSTNLQGWETQYF.